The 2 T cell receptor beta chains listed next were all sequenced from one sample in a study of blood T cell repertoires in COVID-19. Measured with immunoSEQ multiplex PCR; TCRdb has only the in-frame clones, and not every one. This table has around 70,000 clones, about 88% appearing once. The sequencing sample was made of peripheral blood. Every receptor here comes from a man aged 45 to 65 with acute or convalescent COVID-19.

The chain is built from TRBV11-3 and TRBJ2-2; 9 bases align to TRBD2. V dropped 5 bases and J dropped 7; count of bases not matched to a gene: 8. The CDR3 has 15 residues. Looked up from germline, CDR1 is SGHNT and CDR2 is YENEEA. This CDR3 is CASSPQRGVSGELFF. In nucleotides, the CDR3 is TGTGCCAGCAGCCCCCAGCGGGGGGTTAGCGGGGAGCTGTTTTTT.

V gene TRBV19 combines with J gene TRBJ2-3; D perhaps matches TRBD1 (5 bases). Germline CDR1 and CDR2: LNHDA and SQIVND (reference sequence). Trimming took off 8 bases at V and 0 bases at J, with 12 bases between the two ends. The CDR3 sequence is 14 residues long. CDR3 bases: TGTGCCAGTGTCGGACACCCTAGCACAGATACGCAGTATTTT. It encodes CASVGHPSTDTQYF. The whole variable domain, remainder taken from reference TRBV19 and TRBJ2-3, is DGGITQSPKYLFRKEGQNVTLSCEQNLNHDAMYWYRQDPGQGLRLIYYSQIVNDFQKGDIAEGYSVSREKKESFPLTVTSAQKNPTAFYLCASVGHPSTDTQYFGPGTRLTVL.